The clone carrying this T cell receptor beta chain was seen only a few times. TCR sequencing used cDNA made by reverse transcription of extracted RNA. TCRdb keeps only in-frame clones here, not all; method: immunoSEQ multiplex PCR. The sample lists 90,000 to 100,000 clones, about two fifths seen once, with 1% to 1.5% in the top ten. The record originates from a study of CD8+ T cells in alopecia areata. CDR3 size: 13 residues. J was trimmed by 5 bases and V by 3 bases; bases with no gene match: 5. CDR1 and CDR2 (germline): SQVTM, ANQGSEA. The investigators collected lesional scalp punch biopsies and peripheral blood from alopecia areata patients. PBMCs were stained for CD3, CD4 and CD8, and CD4+ and CD8+ T cells were sorted.

The clonotype was recovered from a human donor with alopecia areata. Sequenced sample: CD4+ T cells sorted from blood. The rearrangement joins TRBV29-1 to TRBJ1-1, with TRBD1 matching over 8 bases. CDR3 sequence reads: CSVDQGALTEAFF. DNA for the CDR3: TGCAGCGTTGACCAGGGGGCACTGACTGAAGCTTTCTTT. The whole variable domain, remainder taken from reference TRBV29-1 and TRBJ1-1, is SAVISQKPSRDICQRGTSLTIQCQVDSQVTMMFWYRQQPGQSLTLIATANQGSEATYESGFVIDKFPISRPNLTFSTLTVSNMSPEDSSIYLCSVDQGALTEAFFGQGTRLTVV.